These 30 T cell receptor beta chains were all obtained from the same sample, sequenced in a study of neoadjuvant anti-PD-1 for oral cavity cancer. The data were produced by immunoSEQ multiplex PCR, yet TCRdb's version contains in-frame clones alone and is incomplete. This table has more than 15,000 clones, about 69% appearing once. Specimen: PBMCs, collected before nivolumab (anti-PD-1) treatment. The source is a person aged 40 to 85 with oral cavity squamous cell carcinoma.

In this sample, this clone turned up a few times. The rearrangement links TRBV7-3 to TRBJ2-7; 9 bases align to TRBD1. CDR3 length equals 17 residues. With 5 bases clipped from V and 2 bases from J, the junction kept 13 bases outside the gene matches. Germline V gene sequence: CDR1 SGHTA, CDR2 FQGTGA. The CDR3 DNA follows: TGTGCCAGCAGCCCCCGGCGGGGACAGGGAGTTCCCTACGAGCAGTACTTC. Protein: CASSPRRGQGVPYEQYF.

The V gene is TRBV6-5, the J gene TRBJ2-4, with 8 bases aligning to TRBD2. V lost 0 bases, J lost 5 bases, and 0 bases stayed unmatched. The CDR3 spans 14 residues. Germline lookup yields CDR1 MNHEY and CDR2 SVGAGI. CDR3 residues: CASSYSSGENIQYF. The CDR3 region has the DNA TGTGCCAGCAGTTACTCTAGCGGGGAAAACATTCAGTACTTC.

The rearrangement joins TRBV5-1 to TRBJ2-2, with 10 bases fitting TRBD2. The germline V gene encodes CDR1 SGHRS and CDR2 YFSETQ. With V trimmed by 1 base and J by 3 bases, 6 bases remained unmatched. This CDR3 is 17 amino acids long. CDR3 sequence (DNA): TGCGCCAGCAGCTTGAGGCCTAGCGGGGGTGACACCGGGGAGCTGTTTTTT. This sequence encodes CASSLRPSGGDTGELFF.

This clone was seen a handful of times. The chain links TRBV28 to TRBJ1-5; no clear D. The CDR3 contains 13 residues. V lost 1 base and J 4 bases, leaving 5 bases between the germline ends. CDR1 and CDR2 (germline): MDHEN, SYDVKM. DNA of the CDR3: TGTGCCAGCAGTTTATCTGGTAATCAGCCCCAGCATTTT. Amino acids: CASSLSGNQPQHF.

The CDR3 sequence is CASSQVQGQETQYF. The CDR3 DNA follows: TGCGCCAGCAGCCAAGTACAGGGTCAAGAGACCCAGTACTTC. The V gene is TRBV4-1, the J gene TRBJ2-5; D is possibly TRBD1 (6 bases). The CDR3 is 14 amino acids. The germline V gene encodes CDR1 MGHRA and CDR2 YSYEKL. The V end was cut by 1 base, the J end by 2 bases, with 8 bases between.

The chain couples TRBV5-1 to TRBJ2-7; 9 positions match TRBD2. Losses at the gene ends were 0 bases for V and 0 bases for J; bases not matched to a gene: 4. Germline CDR1 is SGHRS and CDR2 is YFSETQ. This CDR3 is 16 amino acids long. The CDR3 nucleotides read TGCGCCAGCAGCTTGGCCGCGGGAGGGAACTCCTACGAGCAGTACTTC. It is translated as CASSLAAGGNSYEQYF.

This chain uses TRBV11-2 with TRBJ1-5, with 8 bases lining up with TRBD1. Germline trimming cut 5 bases from V and 7 bases from J; bases unmatched to any gene: 7. CDR3 size: 14 residues. Looked up from germline, CDR1 is SGHAT and CDR2 is FQNNGV. The CDR3 here is CASSPGQGGQPQHF. For the CDR3, the DNA is TGTGCCAGCAGCCCCGGACAGGGTGGCCAGCCCCAGCATTTT.

This clone has more than one count but fewer than ten. The rearrangement joins TRBV2 to TRBJ1-5; 8 bases align to TRBD1. V lost 6 bases, J lost 6 bases, and 7 bases stayed unmatched. Per the germline V gene, CDR1 is SNHLY and CDR2 is FYNNEI. This CDR3 has 14 amino acids. In nucleotides, the CDR3 is TGTGCCAGCAGGGCCGGACAGGGCGGTCAGCCCCAGCATTTT. It specifies CASRAGQGGQPQHF.

This clone was detected only a few times. V and J are TRBV5-1 and TRBJ1-2; tentatively, D is TRBD1 (5 bases). This CDR3 has 15 amino acids. V lost 0 bases, J lost 3 bases, and 12 bases lay in between. Germline CDR1 is SGHRS and CDR2 is YFSETQ. The CDR3 sequence is CASSLAKGRDYGYTF. DNA for the CDR3: TGCGCCAGCAGCTTGGCCAAGGGGCGAGACTATGGCTACACCTTC.

This chain links TRBV27 with TRBJ2-5, with 9 bases aligning to TRBD2. The V segment lost 3 bases and the J segment 5 bases; nucleotides outside the gene matches: 7. CDR1 and CDR2 (germline): MNHEY, SMNVEV (reference sequence). The CDR3 covers 15 residues. The CDR3 protein is CASSFSSGDYETQYF. CDR3 sequence (DNA): TGTGCCAGCAGTTTTTCTAGCGGGGACTACGAGACCCAGTACTTC.

This clone has just a few counts. The V gene is TRBV6-5, the J gene TRBJ2-7, with 8 bases fitting TRBD1. Trimming removed 7 bases from V and 0 bases from J; junction bases left unmatched: 8. The CDR3 is 15 amino acids. Germline CDR1 reads MNHEY; CDR2 reads SVGAGI. The CDR3 DNA sequence: TGTGCCAGCACCATAGGGACAGGCAGCTCCTACGAGCAGTACTTC. This codes for CASTIGTGSSYEQYF.

The chain is built from TRBV5-1 and TRBJ2-2, with D perhaps TRBD1 (6 bases). The germline CDR1 and CDR2 sequences are SGHRS and YFSETQ. There are 16 residues in the CDR3. V was cut by 4 bases and J by 2 bases, with 15 bases left in between. The CDR3 DNA is TGCGCCAGCAGCCGGGGCGCAGGGGCTAACACCGGGGAGCTGTTTTTT. This gives the protein CASSRGAGANTGELFF. The whole variable domain, remainder taken from reference TRBV5-1 and TRBJ2-2, is KAGVTQTPRYLIKTRGQQVTLSCSPISGHRSVSWYQQTPGQGLQFLFEYFSETQRNKGNFPGRFSGRQFSNSRSEMNVSTLELGDSALYLCASSRGAGANTGELFFGEGSRLTVL.

The chain joins TRBV29-1 to TRBJ1-2; tentative D call: TRBD1 (5 bases). V was cut by 5 bases and J by 8 bases, with 24 bases left in between. The germline V gene encodes CDR1 SQVTM and CDR2 ANQGSEA. This CDR3 contains 15 residues. The CDR3 DNA follows: TGCAGCGTTACCTCCTTCGAAGACAGATCGCACGGCTACACCTTC. It is translated as CSVTSFEDRSHGYTF.

The J gene is TRBJ2-5, the V gene TRBV5-6; possible D gene TRBD1, 7 bases. V was clipped by 2 bases and J by 2 bases, with 13 bases between them. The germline CDR1 and CDR2 sequences are SGHDT and YYEEEE. The CDR3 contains 15 residues. The CDR3 is CASSFFSGGQETQYF. In nucleotides, the CDR3 is TGTGCCAGCAGCTTTTTCTCAGGGGGGCAAGAGACCCAGTACTTC.

This chain joins TRBV7-6 and TRBJ1-4, with a possible D match to TRBD1 (6 bases). The length of the CDR3 is 18 residues. The V and J ends lost 0 bases and 0 bases respectively, with 14 bases between them. Germline CDR1 is SGHVS and CDR2 is FNYEAQ. The CDR3 sequence: CASSLAPQGSATNEKLFF. CDR3 DNA: TGTGCCAGCAGCTTAGCGCCCCAGGGGAGTGCAACTAATGAAAAACTGTTTTTT.

The V and J genes are TRBV6-6 and TRBJ1-4, with D maybe TRBD1 (5 bases). V lost 6 bases, J lost 8 bases, and 7 bases lay in between. The CDR3 spans 11 residues. Germline lookup yields CDR1 MNHNY and CDR2 SVGAGI (reference sequence). DNA for the CDR3: TGTGCCAGCAGGGCAGGGGAAAAACTGTTTTTT. It yields the protein CASRAGEKLFF.

As for this clone: At one end the junction does not follow the germline gene, possibly because of a read error. The genes are TRBV2 and TRBJ2-7; tentatively, D is TRBD1 or TRBD2 (5 bases each). This CDR3 has 12 residues. Germline CDR1 is SNHLY and CDR2 is FYNNEI. The CDR3 loop reads CASREAGTEQYF. CDR3 DNA: TGTGCCAGCAGGGAAGCTGGGACGGAGCAGTACTTC.

This clone has only one observation. The V gene is TRBV2, the J gene TRBJ1-2, with 9 bases fitting TRBD1. CDR1 is SNHLY, CDR2 FYNNEI, per germline. The CDR3 totals 14 residues. V trimming: 6 bases; J trimming: 2 bases; junction bases outside the gene matches: 4. CDR3 sequence: CASSAGTGNYGYTF. CDR3 in DNA: TGTGCCAGCAGCGCCGGGACAGGGAACTATGGCTACACCTTC.

V usage is TRBV6-1 and J usage is TRBJ2-1; 11 positions agree with TRBD2. CDR1 and CDR2 (germline): MNHNS, SASEGT. The CDR3 has 14 amino acids. Trimming took 4 bases from V and 11 from J; bases not matched to a gene: 7. CDR3 in amino acids: CASSGLAGSGKQFF. The DNA of the CDR3 is TGTGCCAGCAGTGGACTAGCGGGAAGCGGCAAGCAGTTCTTC.

The genes are TRBV11-2 and TRBJ2-1; 11 bases align to TRBD2. Per the germline V gene, CDR1 is SGHAT and CDR2 is FQNNGV. The CDR3 spans 16 residues. J lost 5 bases, V lost 3 bases, and 6 bases had no gene match. As DNA, the CDR3 is TGTGCCAGCAGCTTTTTGGGACTAGCGGCTAACAATGAGCAGTTCTTC. It codes for CASSFLGLAANNEQFF.

The chain employs TRBV7-8 and TRBJ1-2; D is unresolved. Germline assignment: CDR1 SGHVS and CDR2 FQNEAQ. Between the trimmed V and J ends, which lost 5 bases and 4 bases, there was a span of 14 bases. The CDR3 has 14 residues. CDR3 DNA: TGTGCCAGCAGCCCCGGTGAGGAGGCCTATGGCTACACCTTC. Translated: CASSPGEEAYGYTF.

The chain is built from TRBV6-5 and TRBJ2-1, with D tentatively TRBD1 (6 bases). The CDR3 length is 14 residues. CDR1 is MNHEY and CDR2 is SVGAGI in the germline V gene. Between the trimmed V and J ends, which lost 7 bases and 9 bases, there was a span of 19 bases. This chain's CDR3 is CASIDRTRGGEQFF. As DNA, the CDR3 is TGTGCCAGCATTGACAGGACCCGAGGTGGTGAGCAGTTCTTC.

The V call is TRBV6-5, the J call TRBJ2-1; no reliable D call. This CDR3 has 12 residues. With 0 bases removed from V and 12 bases from J, the gap between germline ends came to 9 bases. Germline assignment: CDR1 MNHEY and CDR2 SVGAGI. The CDR3 DNA reads as TGTGCCAGCAGTTACTCCGAAGTCCCGCAGTTCTTC. Its protein product is CASSYSEVPQFF.

The chain recombines TRBV10-3 with TRBJ1-4; a possible D gene is TRBD1 (5 bases). The germline gives CDR1 ENHRY, CDR2 SYGVKD. The CDR3 spans 15 residues. Trimming cost V 3 bases and J 8 bases, with 16 bases left between them. Written as DNA, the CDR3 is TGTGCCATCAGTGAATATGGGACCGGAAACGAAAAACTGTTTTTT. This sequence encodes CAISEYGTGNEKLFF.

This clone has a handful of counts. This chain links TRBV29-1 with TRBJ2-7; D is perhaps TRBD1 (5 bases). Per the germline V gene, CDR1 is SQVTM and CDR2 is ANQGSEA. V was cut by 6 bases and J by 6 bases, with 15 bases left in between. The CDR3 spans 12 residues. CDR3 protein: CSVVQAPSEQYF. CDR3 nucleotide sequence: TGCAGCGTGGTACAGGCCCCCTCCGAGCAGTACTTC.

This clone was recorded a few times. The chain links TRBV27 to TRBJ1-1; perhaps TRBD1 as D (5 bases). This CDR3 region has 16 residues. Trimming pared 0 bases from V and 0 bases from J, leaving 11 bases between. Germline CDR1 and CDR2: MNHEY and SMNVEV (reference sequence). This chain's CDR3 is CASSLSLTGMNTEAFF. CDR3 in DNA: TGTGCCAGCAGTTTATCCCTCACAGGAATGAACACTGAAGCTTTCTTT.

The chain employs TRBV2 and TRBJ2-1, with a tentative D call TRBD2 (6 bases). Trimming took off 4 bases at V and 9 bases at J, with 19 bases between the two ends. The CDR3 length is 15 residues. CDR1 and CDR2 from the germline V gene are SNHLY and FYNNEI. CDR3: CASSALALGMREQFF. DNA for the CDR3: TGTGCCAGCAGTGCACTAGCCCTCGGGATGCGTGAGCAGTTCTTC.

This clone was recorded a few times. V and J are TRBV5-1 and TRBJ1-1; 10 bases line up with TRBD1. Germline loops: CDR1 SGHRS, CDR2 YFSETQ. V shed 4 bases, J shed 6 bases, and the junction held 6 bases outside the gene matches. The CDR3 runs 14 residues. The CDR3 protein is CASSTGQGGAEAFF. DNA for the CDR3: TGCGCCAGCAGCACCGGACAGGGGGGTGCTGAAGCTTTCTTT. The whole variable domain, filled in from reference TRBV5-1 and TRBJ1-1, reads KAGVTQTPRYLIKTRGQQVTLSCSPISGHRSVSWYQQTPGQGLQFLFEYFSETQRNKGNFPGRFSGRQFSNSRSEMNVSTLELGDSALYLCASSTGQGGAEAFFGQGTRLTVV.

The chain uses TRBV6-5 and TRBJ2-3, with 8 bases fitting TRBD2. The CDR3 consists of 14 residues. V lost 6 bases, J lost 2 bases, and 4 bases stayed unmatched. The germline CDR1 and CDR2 sequences are MNHEY and SVGAGI. CDR3 nucleotide sequence: TGTGCCAGCAGGAGCGGGAGCTACACAGATACGCAGTATTTT. It encodes CASRSGSYTDTQYF.

This chain joins TRBV2 and TRBJ2-7; possibly TRBD1 for D (8 bases). Deletions cut 6 bases from V and 2 bases from J, with 14 bases between. Per the germline V gene, CDR1 is SNHLY and CDR2 is FYNNEI. The CDR3 consists of 14 residues. The CDR3 loop reads CASRERDRTYEQYF. The DNA of the CDR3 is TGTGCCAGCAGAGAGCGGGACAGGACCTACGAGCAGTACTTC. The variable domain in full, completed from reference TRBV2 and TRBJ2-7, reads EPEVTQTPSHQVTQMGQEVILRCVPISNHLYFYWYRQILGQKVEFLVSFYNNEISEKSEIFDDQFSVERPDGSNFTLKIRSTKLEDSAMYFCASRERDRTYEQYFGPGTRLTVT.